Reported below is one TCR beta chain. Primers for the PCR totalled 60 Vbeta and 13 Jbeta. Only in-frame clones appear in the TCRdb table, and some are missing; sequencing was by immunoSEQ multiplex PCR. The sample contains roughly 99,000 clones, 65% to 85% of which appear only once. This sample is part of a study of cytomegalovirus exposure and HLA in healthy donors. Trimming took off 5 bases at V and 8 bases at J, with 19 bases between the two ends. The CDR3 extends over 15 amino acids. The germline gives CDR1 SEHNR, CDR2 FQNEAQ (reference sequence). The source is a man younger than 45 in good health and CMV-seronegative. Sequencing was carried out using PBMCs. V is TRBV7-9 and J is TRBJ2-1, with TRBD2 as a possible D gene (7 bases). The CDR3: CASSRPGGRTHEQFF. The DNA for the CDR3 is TGTGCCAGCAGCCGACCGGGGGGCCGGACACATGAGCAGTTCTTC.